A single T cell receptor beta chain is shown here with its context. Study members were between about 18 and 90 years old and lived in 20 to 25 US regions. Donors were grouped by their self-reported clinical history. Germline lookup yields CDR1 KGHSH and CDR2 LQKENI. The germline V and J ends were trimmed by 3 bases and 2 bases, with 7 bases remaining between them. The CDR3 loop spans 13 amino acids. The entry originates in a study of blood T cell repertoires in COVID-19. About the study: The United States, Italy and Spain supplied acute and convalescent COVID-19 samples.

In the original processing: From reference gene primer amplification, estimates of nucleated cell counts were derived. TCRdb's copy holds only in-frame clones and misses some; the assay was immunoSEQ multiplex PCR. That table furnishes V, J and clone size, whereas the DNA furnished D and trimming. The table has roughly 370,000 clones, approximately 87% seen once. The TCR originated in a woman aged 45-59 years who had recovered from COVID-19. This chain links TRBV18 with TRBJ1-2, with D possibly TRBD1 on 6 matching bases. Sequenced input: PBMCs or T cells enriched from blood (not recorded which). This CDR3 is CASSPTGNYGYTF. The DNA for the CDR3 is TGTGCCAGCTCACCTACAGGGAACTATGGCTACACCTTC.